These 10 T cell receptor beta chains were sequenced from one sample in a study of response to subunit inactivated influenza vaccine. A single record per CDR3 protein comes from TCRdb applying MiXCR to the RT-PCR reads. The repertoire holds roughly 160,000 distinct CDR3 sequences, with 9.5% to 12% as singletons. Specimen: CD8+ T cells sorted from PBMCs, collected approximately 25 months after vaccination. These receptors originate from a man between 50 and 75 years old who received an inactivated influenza vaccine.

The V and J genes are TRBV4-3 and TRBJ2-7; D is uncertain. V was shortened by 2 bases and J by 2 bases, with 10 bases between the two germline ends. This CDR3 spans 14 amino acids. Germline assignment: CDR1 LGHNA and CDR2 YSLEER. The CDR3 region has the DNA TGCGCCAGCAGCCAATATCTAGAAACCTACGAGCAGTACTTC. Translated, it gives CASSQYLETYEQYF.

This clonotype has a handful of counts. The V call is TRBV4-3, the J call TRBJ2-7; D not resolved. Germline assignment: CDR1 LGHNA and CDR2 YSLEER. This CDR3 has 13 residues. Trimming stripped 1 base from V and 9 bases from J, with 13 bases between. Here the CDR3 reads CASSQGLGFLQYF. DNA of the CDR3: TGCGCCAGCAGCCAAGGTTTGGGGTTCTTGCAGTACTTC.

This clonotype was observed many times. The chain couples TRBV6-1 to TRBJ2-1; TRBD2 agrees at 8 bases. This CDR3 contains 14 residues. After removal of 6 bases from V and 3 bases from J, the junction contained 4 bases not matched to a gene. Germline loops: CDR1 MNHNS, CDR2 SASEGT. CDR3 nucleotides: TGTGCCAGCAGCCAGCGGGGGTTCTACAATGAGCAGTTCTTC. Its translation: CASSQRGFYNEQFF.

The chain joins TRBV28 to TRBJ2-2; D unresolved. The CDR3 is 14 residues long. Germline V gene lookup returns CDR1 MDHEN and CDR2 SYDVKM. Trimming cost V 1 base and J 4 bases, with 7 bases left between them. CDR3 residues: CASSLSLATGELFF. The DNA for the CDR3 is TGTGCCAGCAGTTTATCGCTCGCCACCGGGGAGCTGTTTTTT.

The chain joins TRBV28 to TRBJ2-5, with D possibly being TRBD2 (6 bases). The length of the CDR3 is 15 residues. Germline V gene lookup returns CDR1 MDHEN and CDR2 SYDVKM. Trimming removed 6 bases from V and 5 bases from J, with 19 bases in between. CDR3 protein: CASRWDSRTEETQYF. The CDR3 nucleotides are TGTGCCAGCAGATGGGACTCACGGACTGAGGAGACCCAGTACTTC.

The chain links TRBV9 to TRBJ2-1; 7 bases are shared with TRBD2. This CDR3 has 15 residues. Germline V gene sequence: CDR1 SGDLS, CDR2 YYNGEE. V dropped 8 bases and J dropped 2; count of bases not matched to a gene: 10. The CDR3 nucleotides read TGTGCCAGTGGCGTGGCGGGAGACCCCTACAATGAGCAGTTCTTC. This gives the protein CASGVAGDPYNEQFF.

The rearrangement uses TRBV27 and TRBJ2-7, with D perhaps TRBD1 or TRBD2 (5 bases each). Trimming removed 6 bases at V and 5 bases at J, with 17 bases between. The CDR3 spans 14 residues. Per the germline V gene, CDR1 is MNHEY and CDR2 is SMNVEV (reference sequence). The CDR3 sequence: CASSDGTAVHEQYF. CDR3 sequence (DNA): TGTGCCAGCAGCGATGGGACGGCGGTCCACGAGCAGTACTTC.

This chain links TRBV7-2 with TRBJ2-1; TRBD2 agrees at 10 bases. V lost 3 bases and J lost 7; bases outside the gene matches: 6. This CDR3 region has 15 residues. Germline CDR1 SGHTA, CDR2 FQGNSA. CDR3 sequence: CASSFQREGWNEQFF. The CDR3 bases are TGTGCCAGCAGCTTTCAGCGGGAGGGCTGGAATGAGCAGTTCTTC.

The V call is TRBV9, the J call TRBJ1-2; D possibly corresponds to TRBD1 (5 bases). The germline CDR1 and CDR2 sequences are SGDLS and YYNGEE. V was pared by 3 bases and J by 7 bases, with 13 bases between. The CDR3 runs 13 residues. The CDR3 region is CASSDWGVTGYTF. In nucleotides, the CDR3 is TGTGCCAGCAGCGACTGGGGGGTGACTGGCTACACCTTC.

This chain connects TRBV6-2 or TRBV6-3 to TRBJ2-5; 9 bases line up with TRBD2. This CDR3 contains 21 residues. Germline CDR1 reads MNHEY; CDR2 reads SVGEGT. Trimming cost V 0 bases and J 4 bases; bases outside gene matches: 21. This chain's CDR3 is CASSYSTGEASGIAERETQYF. The CDR3 region has the DNA TGTGCCAGCAGTTACTCGACTGGGGAAGCTAGCGGGATTGCCGAACGAGAGACCCAGTACTTC.